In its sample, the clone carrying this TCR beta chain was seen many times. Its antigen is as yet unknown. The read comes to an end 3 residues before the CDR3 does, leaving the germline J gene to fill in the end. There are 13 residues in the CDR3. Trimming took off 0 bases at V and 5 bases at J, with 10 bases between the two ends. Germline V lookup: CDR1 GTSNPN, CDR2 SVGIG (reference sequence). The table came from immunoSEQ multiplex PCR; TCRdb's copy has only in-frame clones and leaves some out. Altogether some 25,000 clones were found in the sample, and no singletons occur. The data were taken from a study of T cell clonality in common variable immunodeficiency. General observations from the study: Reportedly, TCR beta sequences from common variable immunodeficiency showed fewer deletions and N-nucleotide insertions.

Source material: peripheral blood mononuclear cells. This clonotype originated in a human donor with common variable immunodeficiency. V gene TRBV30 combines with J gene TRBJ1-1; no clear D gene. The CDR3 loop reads CAWSVNLRTEAFF. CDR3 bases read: TGTGCCTGGAGTGTAAATCTCAGAACTGAA.